This T cell receptor (beta chain) is from a study of T cell responses to AZD1222 COVID-19 vaccine. Whole-study results and caveats: Sampled repertoires all dated from after the peak T cell response.

Deletions cut 4 bases from V and 1 base from J, with 8 bases between. Germline CDR1 MNHEY, CDR2 SMNVEV (reference sequence). The CDR3 consists of 13 residues. Assay: immunoSEQ multiplex PCR; the TCRdb copy retains only in-frame clones and omits some. The sample records some 150,000 clones, 93% being singletons. On this clone itself: Its target is not known. The sample holds other DNA sequences that translate to the same CDR3.

This TCR was sampled from an adult in good health. The sample in question was peripheral blood, obtained on day 0 of AZD1222 vaccination. The chain combines TRBV27 with TRBJ2-7; TRBD1 might be the D (6 bases). CDR3 sequence (DNA): TGTGCCAGCAGTTGGGGGCCGTCCTACGAGCAGTACTTC. Translating gives CASSWGPSYEQYF.